This TCR beta chain was recorded in a study of somatic mutations in cytotoxic T cells in rheumatoid arthritis. Overall study: Blood (less than 32 ml EDTA) from each patient was taken right after diagnosis, before any treatment. Selected T-cell populations stained with V beta antibodies were isolated by flow sorting to nearly 100% purity; these included V beta1+ cells subjected to TCRB sequencing.

Whole-study findings and limits: The top CD8+ clone topped 20% of CD8+ cells in about an eighth of the 65 patients.

Germline values: CDR1 PRHDT, CDR2 FYEKMQ (reference sequence). With 0 bases clipped from V and 7 bases from J, the junction kept 8 bases outside the gene matches. The CDR3 is made up of 15 amino acids. Clones were sequenced by immunoSEQ multiplex PCR, and TCRdb holds only the in-frame ones, with some missing. The sample lists 20,000 to 25,000 clones, 78% occurring once. Turning to this clone: The antigen remains unidentified.

The clonotype comes from an adult with rheumatoid arthritis. The sample taken for sequencing was CD8+ T cells sorted from blood. The V call is TRBV13, the J call TRBJ2-7; 8 positions agree with TRBD1. DNA of the CDR3: TGTGCCAGCAGCTTAGGCGCCGGACAGGGCCTTGAGCAGTACTTC. It yields the protein CASSLGAGQGLEQYF.